One and the same sample provided the 21 T cell receptor beta chains below, sequenced in a study of blood T cell repertoires in COVID-19. The assay was immunoSEQ multiplex PCR, and TCRdb's table has in-frame clones only and misses some. The data hold some 500,000 clones, with around 90% observed a single time. The sequenced material came from peripheral blood. The receptors shown here come from a woman aged 45 to 65 with COVID-19, enrolled during active disease.

The chain links TRBV7-9 to TRBJ2-5; a weak D match, TRBD2 (6 bases). In germline, CDR1 is SEHNR, CDR2 FQNEAQ (reference sequence). This CDR3 is 14 amino acids long. Trimming stripped 5 bases from V and 2 bases from J, with 12 bases between. CDR3 loop: CASSTGLSQETQYF. The CDR3 DNA reads TGTGCCAGCAGCACGGGACTTTCGCAAGAGACCCAGTACTTC.

The rearrangement links TRBV10-3 to TRBJ1-2; 11 bases match TRBD1. This CDR3 is built from 16 residues. CDR1 ENHRY and CDR2 SYGVKD come from the germline V gene. The trim removed 5 bases at V and 4 bases at J, leaving 9 bases unmatched. CDR3 amino acids: CAISLGQGARGYGYTF. CDR3 bases: TGTGCCATCAGTCTCGGACAGGGGGCCCGGGGCTATGGCTACACCTTC.

The chain links TRBV3-1 (or the pseudogene TRBV3-2) to TRBJ1-1; D may be TRBD1 (5 bases). Germline V gene lookup returns CDR1 LGHDT and CDR2 YNNKEL (reference sequence). The CDR3 extends over 14 amino acids. Trimming shortened V by 10 bases and J by 3 bases, and 18 bases separated the two germline ends. CDR3 amino acids: CATVQFPGDTEAFF. The DNA of the CDR3 is TGTGCCACCGTACAGTTCCCGGGGGACACTGAAGCTTTCTTT.

This rearrangement joins TRBV28 to TRBJ2-7, with TRBD1 identical over 7 bases. The CDR3 loop spans 13 amino acids. V lost 6 bases, J lost 4 bases, and 6 bases stayed unmatched. In germline, CDR1 is MDHEN, CDR2 SYDVKM. The CDR3 loop is CASRPGTEYEQYF. The CDR3 coding sequence is TGTGCCAGCAGACCCGGGACAGAATACGAGCAGTACTTC.

V gene TRBV19 combines with J gene TRBJ2-2; TRBD2 is a possible D gene (7 bases). The CDR3 is 13 amino acids. The V gene lost 6 bases and the J gene lost 8 bases, with 13 bases spanning the gap. The germline V gene has CDR1 LNHDA and CDR2 SQIVND (reference sequence). In DNA, the CDR3 is TGTGCCAGTAGAAGGGGGGGAACAGGGGAGCTGTTTTTT. This encodes CASRRGGTGELFF.

The V call is TRBV19, the J call TRBJ1-2; possible D gene TRBD1, 5 bases. This CDR3 is built from 14 residues. In germline, CDR1 is LNHDA, CDR2 SQIVND (reference sequence). Trimming shortened V by 8 bases and J by 3 bases, and 16 bases separated the two germline ends. The CDR3 loop is CASQTAHSDYGYTF. The CDR3 DNA reads as TGTGCCAGTCAGACAGCACACTCGGACTATGGCTACACCTTC.

The chain has TRBV9 and TRBJ2-3; a possible D gene is TRBD1 (5 bases). The length of the CDR3 is 14 residues. Trimming left V 2 bases short and J 1 base short, with 8 bases between. CDR1 and CDR2 from the germline V gene are SGDLS and YYNGEE. The CDR3 nucleotides read TGTGCCAGCAGCGTGTCACAGGGCACAGATACGCAGTATTTT. It translates to CASSVSQGTDTQYF. Filled out from reference TRBV9 and TRBJ2-3, the complete variable domain reads DSGVTQTPKHLITATGQRVTLRCSPRSGDLSVYWYQQSLDQGLQFLIQYYNGEERAKGNILERFSAQQFPDLHSELNLSSLELGDSALYFCASSVSQGTDTQYFGPGTRLTVL.

The V gene is TRBV30, the J gene TRBJ2-7, with 7 bases aligning to TRBD1. The CDR3 has 13 amino acids. The J segment lost 2 bases and the V segment lost 3 bases, leaving 4 bases of the junction unmatched. CDR1 and CDR2 from the germline V gene are GTSNPN and SVGIG (reference sequence). CDR3 DNA sequence: TGTGCCTGGAGGTTGCAGGGGGCCTACGAGCAGTACTTC. Translating it yields CAWRLQGAYEQYF.

This chain connects TRBV7-2 to TRBJ2-7, with 10 bases matching TRBD1. The CDR3 contains 16 residues. From germline, CDR1 is SGHTA and CDR2 FQGNSA. Unmatched junction bases numbered 12, after V lost 5 bases and J lost 5 bases. CDR3 residues: CASSLRPGQGNHEQYF. In nucleotides, the CDR3 is TGTGCCAGCAGCCTAAGACCGGGACAGGGGAACCACGAGCAGTACTTC.

The J gene is TRBJ2-7, the V gene TRBV27; perhaps TRBD2 as D (6 bases). This CDR3 is built from 15 residues. Germline V gene sequence: CDR1 MNHEY, CDR2 SMNVEV (reference sequence). Trimming removed 7 bases from V and 2 bases from J, with 18 bases in between. CDR3 in amino acids: CASKVTSGTAYEQYF. The CDR3 nucleotides are TGTGCCAGCAAAGTTACCTCCGGGACTGCCTACGAGCAGTACTTC.

V gene TRBV6-6 combines with J gene TRBJ1-2; D is unclear. The germline V gene has CDR1 MNHNY and CDR2 SVGAGI (reference sequence). Between the trimmed V and J ends, which lost 2 bases and 2 bases, there was a span of 9 bases. This CDR3 region has 14 residues. Here the CDR3 DNA reads TGTGCCAGCAGTTACGAACCGAGCAACTATGGCTACACCTTC. Its translation is CASSYEPSNYGYTF.

This chain connects TRBV5-5 to TRBJ2-7, with 10 bases fitting TRBD1. Germline V gives CDR1 SGHKS, CDR2 YYEKEE (reference sequence). V gave up 4 bases and J gave up 5 bases; unmatched junction bases: 9. The CDR3 covers 15 residues. This CDR3 is CASSTRDRGFDEQYF. The DNA for the CDR3 is TGTGCCAGCAGCACCCGGGACAGGGGTTTCGACGAGCAGTACTTC.

This sequence joins TRBV5-1 and TRBJ1-6, with D perhaps TRBD1 (6 bases). CDR1 is SGHRS, CDR2 YFSETQ, per germline. CDR3 length: 16 residues. V shed 4 bases and J shed 10 bases, with 21 bases lying between them. The CDR3 coding sequence is TGCGCCAGCAGCCCGGGGGGGGCGGCCCCAGGGTCACCCCTCCACTTT. Protein sequence: CASSPGGAAPGSPLHF.

The chain uses TRBV19 and TRBJ2-7, with TRBD1 matching over 7 bases. This CDR3 spans 16 amino acids. The ends lost 0 bases at V and 0 bases at J; junction bases unmatched: 5. Germline V lookup: CDR1 LNHDA, CDR2 SQIVND (reference sequence). CDR3 amino acids: CASSIEGTVLSYEQYF. In DNA, the CDR3 is TGTGCCAGTAGTATAGAAGGGACAGTCCTCTCCTACGAGCAGTACTTC.

The rearrangement links TRBV5-4 to TRBJ1-2; D possibly corresponds to TRBD1 (6 bases). The V end was cut by 0 bases, the J end by 8 bases, with 17 bases between. CDR1 and CDR2 from the germline V gene are SGHNT and YYREEE (reference sequence). This CDR3 spans 15 amino acids. DNA for the CDR3: TGTGCCAGCAGCTTGGCAGACAGGAGTTGGGAAGGCTACACCTTC. Translation: CASSLADRSWEGYTF.

The rearrangement uses TRBV5-5 and TRBJ2-7; tentatively, D is TRBD2 (5 bases). Trimming shortened V by 5 bases and J by 2 bases, and 8 bases separated the two germline ends. The CDR3 consists of 12 residues. The germline V gene has CDR1 SGHKS and CDR2 YYEKEE (reference sequence). Here the CDR3 reads CASSSGTYEQYF. CDR3 nucleotides: TGTGCCAGCAGTTCCGGGACCTACGAGCAGTACTTC.

The V gene is TRBV19, the J gene TRBJ1-3, with TRBD1 identical over 9 bases. Looked up from germline, CDR1 is LNHDA and CDR2 is SQIVND (reference sequence). V trimming: 5 bases; J trimming: 6 bases; junction bases outside the gene matches: 5. The CDR3 contains 14 residues. Here the CDR3 reads CASSLGTGKNTIYF. CDR3 in DNA: TGTGCCAGTAGTCTCGGGACAGGGAAAAACACCATATATTTT.

The genes are TRBV27 and TRBJ2-7, with D maybe TRBD1 (6 bases). Germline values: CDR1 MNHEY, CDR2 SMNVEV (reference sequence). The CDR3 loop spans 11 amino acids. The V and J ends lost 4 bases and 7 bases respectively, with 8 bases between them. The CDR3 DNA is TGTGCCAGCAGTTCTGGACAGGAGCAGTACTTC. This codes for CASSSGQEQYF.

The CDR3 DNA is TGTGCCAGCACTAAGGAGAGGAGAGAGACCCAGTACTTC. Translating it yields CASTKERRETQYF. The gene calls are TRBV2 and TRBJ2-5, with D uncertain. Per the germline V gene, CDR1 is SNHLY and CDR2 is FYNNEI. The CDR3 is 13 residues long. Trimming removed 7 bases at V and 4 bases at J, with 13 bases between. Complete variable domain (other parts from reference TRBV2 and TRBJ2-5): EPEVTQTPSHQVTQMGQEVILRCVPISNHLYFYWYRQILGQKVEFLVSFYNNEISEKSEIFDDQFSVERPDGSNFTLKIRSTKLEDSAMYFCASTKERRETQYFGPGTRLLVL.

The rearrangement uses TRBV19 and TRBJ1-2; the D is unclear. Between the trimmed V and J ends, which lost 3 bases and 5 bases, there was a span of 13 bases. This CDR3 is 14 amino acids long. From germline, CDR1 is LNHDA and CDR2 SQIVND (reference sequence). The CDR3 reads CASSITPGLYGYTF. The CDR3 coding sequence is TGTGCCAGTAGTATTACTCCCGGTTTGTATGGCTACACCTTC.

CDR3 DNA sequence: TGTGCCATCAGTGCGTCAATGCCGGGACAGGGGTACACTGAAGCTTTCTTT. Its translation is CAISASMPGQGYTEAFF. The chain employs TRBV10-3 and TRBJ1-1; TRBD1 matches 10 bases. In germline, CDR1 is ENHRY, CDR2 SYGVKD. The CDR3 covers 17 residues. The J segment lost 3 bases and the V segment lost 4 bases, leaving 11 bases of the junction unmatched.